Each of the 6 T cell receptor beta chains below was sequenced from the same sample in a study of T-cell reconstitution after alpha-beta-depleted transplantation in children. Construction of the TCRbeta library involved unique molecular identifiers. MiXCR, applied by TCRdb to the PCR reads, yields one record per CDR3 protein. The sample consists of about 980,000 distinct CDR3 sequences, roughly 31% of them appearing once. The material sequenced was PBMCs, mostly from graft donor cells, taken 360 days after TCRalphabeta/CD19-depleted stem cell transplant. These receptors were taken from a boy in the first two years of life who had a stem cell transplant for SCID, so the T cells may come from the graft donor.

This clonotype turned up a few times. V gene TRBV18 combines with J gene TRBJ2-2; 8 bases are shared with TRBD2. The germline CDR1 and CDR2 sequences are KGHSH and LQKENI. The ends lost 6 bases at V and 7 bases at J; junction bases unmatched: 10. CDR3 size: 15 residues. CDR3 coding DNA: TGTGCCAGCTCGAACTATGGACTAGCCGGCGGGGAGCTGTTTTTT. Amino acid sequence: CASSNYGLAGGELFF. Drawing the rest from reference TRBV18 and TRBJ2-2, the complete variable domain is NAGVMQNPRHLVRRRGQEARLRCSPMKGHSHVYWYRQLPEEGLKFMVYLQKENIIDESGMPKERFSAEFPKEGPSILRIQQVVRGDSAAYFCASSNYGLAGGELFFGEGSRLTVL.

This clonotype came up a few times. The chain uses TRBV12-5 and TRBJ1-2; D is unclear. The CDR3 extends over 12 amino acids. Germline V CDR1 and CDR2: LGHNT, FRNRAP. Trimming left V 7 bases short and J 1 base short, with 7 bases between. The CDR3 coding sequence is TGTGCTAGTGCCGTAAATAACTATGGCTACACCTTC. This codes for CASAVNNYGYTF. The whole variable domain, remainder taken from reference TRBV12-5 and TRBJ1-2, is DARVTQTPRHKVTEMGQEVTMRCQPILGHNTVFWYRQTMMQGLELLAYFRNRAPLDDSGMPKDRFSAEMPDATLATLKIQPSEPRDSAVYFCASAVNNYGYTFGSGTRLTVV.

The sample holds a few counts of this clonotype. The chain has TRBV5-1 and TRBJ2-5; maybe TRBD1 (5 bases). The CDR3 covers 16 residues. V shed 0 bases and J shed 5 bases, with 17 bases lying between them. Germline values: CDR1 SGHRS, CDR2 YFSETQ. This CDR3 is CASSLGAPGFDETQYF. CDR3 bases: TGCGCCAGCAGCTTGGGGGCCCCAGGGTTCGACGAGACCCAGTACTTC.

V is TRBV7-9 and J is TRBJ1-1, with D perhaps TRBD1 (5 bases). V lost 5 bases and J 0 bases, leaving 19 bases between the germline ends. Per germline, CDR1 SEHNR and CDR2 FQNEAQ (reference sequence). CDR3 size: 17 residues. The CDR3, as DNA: TGTGCCAGCAGCCGCGGGCAGTGGGGACCGATGAACACTGAAGCTTTCTTT. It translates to CASSRGQWGPMNTEAFF.

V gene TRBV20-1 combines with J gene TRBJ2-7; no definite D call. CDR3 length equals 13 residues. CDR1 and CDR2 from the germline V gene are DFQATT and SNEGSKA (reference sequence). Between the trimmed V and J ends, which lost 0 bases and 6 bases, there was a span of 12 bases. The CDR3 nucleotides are TGCAGTGCTAGAGATCCACGAACTTTCGAGCAGTACTTC. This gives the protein CSARDPRTFEQYF.

CDR3 amino acids: CASSYRRKGGNEKLFF. DNA of the CDR3: TGTGCCAGCAGTTACCGCCGTAAGGGGGGGAATGAAAAACTGTTTTTT. This chain links TRBV6-5 with TRBJ1-4; tentative D call: TRBD1 (6 bases). This CDR3 is built from 16 residues. V shed 2 bases and J shed 5 bases, with 15 bases lying between them. The germline V gene encodes CDR1 MNHEY and CDR2 SVGAGI.